One and the same sample provided the 8 T cell receptor beta chains below, sequenced in a study of cytomegalovirus exposure and HLA in healthy donors. It was with 60 Vbeta and 13 Jbeta primers that the PCR ran. Data came from immunoSEQ multiplex PCR; TCRdb stores just in-frame clones and leaves some out. The profile shows tens of thousands of clones, approximately 68% of them singletons. Specimen: PBMCs. These receptors were collected from a woman aged 45-65 years in good health and CMV-seropositive.

This chain connects TRBV28 to TRBJ1-1, with a possible D match to TRBD1 (5 bases). V was cut by 6 bases and J by 4 bases, with 12 bases left in between. CDR1 and CDR2 from the germline V gene are MDHEN and SYDVKM. The CDR3 has 13 amino acids. CDR3 in amino acids: CASSPGGGTEAFF. DNA for the CDR3: TGTGCCAGCAGCCCGGGGGGGGGCACTGAAGCTTTCTTT.

A few counts support this clone. The rearrangement uses TRBV28 and TRBJ1-4; D gene unclear. Trimming stripped 3 bases from V and 0 bases from J, with 11 bases between. The CDR3 length is 16 residues. Germline lookup yields CDR1 MDHEN and CDR2 SYDVKM. The CDR3 protein is CASSFPDLATNEKLFF. The CDR3 bases are TGTGCCAGCAGTTTTCCCGATTTAGCAACTAATGAAAAACTGTTTTTT.

V gene TRBV28 combines with J gene TRBJ1-1, with D possibly TRBD1 on 6 matching bases. Germline CDR1 MDHEN, CDR2 SYDVKM. The CDR3 covers 13 residues. Trimming left V 6 bases short and J 5 bases short, with 13 bases between. The CDR3 region is CASRSGVRTEAFF. CDR3 nucleotide sequence: TGTGCCAGCAGGTCAGGGGTAAGGACTGAAGCTTTCTTT.

As DNA, the CDR3 is TGTGCCAGCAGCTTCGGACTTTCAGATACGCAGTATTTT. Its translation is CASSFGLSDTQYF. This chain joins TRBV7-3 and TRBJ2-3, with D perhaps matching TRBD2 (5 bases). Per germline, CDR1 SGHTA and CDR2 FQGTGA. The CDR3 has 13 residues. V lost 3 bases and J 4 bases, leaving 8 bases between the germline ends.

In its sample, this clone was seen a few times. V is TRBV10-3 and J is TRBJ2-2, with a weak D call TRBD1 (6 bases). This CDR3 spans 15 amino acids. V was trimmed by 6 bases and J by 4 bases, leaving 15 bases between them. CDR1 and CDR2 (germline): ENHRY, SYGVKD. The CDR3 DNA is TGTGCCATCAGCCAGGGGAAGACGTTCACCGGGGAGCTGTTTTTT. Translating gives CAISQGKTFTGELFF.

This clone has only one observation. The chain uses TRBV7-9 and TRBJ1-3; D is perhaps TRBD1 (6 bases). V lost 2 bases to trimming and J lost 0 bases, with 14 bases between them. Germline CDR1 SEHNR, CDR2 FQNEAQ (reference sequence). The CDR3 has 17 amino acids. As DNA, the CDR3 is TGTGCCAGCAGCTTAACCACCCTAGGGGGCTCTGGAAACACCATATATTTT. It codes for CASSLTTLGGSGNTIYF.

In this sample, this clone turned up a few times. The rearrangement links TRBV5-6 to TRBJ1-3; D may be TRBD1 (5 bases). Per the germline V gene, CDR1 is SGHDT and CDR2 is YYEEEE. V was cut by 1 base and J by 2 bases, with 16 bases left in between. The CDR3 runs to 17 residues. CDR3 protein: CASSLLAGGTAGNTIYF. The CDR3 DNA sequence: TGTGCCAGCAGCTTGCTTGCGGGGGGGACGGCTGGAAACACCATATATTTT. The variable domain in full, completed from reference TRBV5-6 and TRBJ1-3, reads DAGVTQSPTHLIKTRGQQVTLRCSPKSGHDTVSWYQQALGQGPQFIFQYYEEEERQRGNFPDRFSGHQFPNYSSELNVNALLLGDSALYLCASSLLAGGTAGNTIYFGEGSWLTVV.

This clone was counted many times. The chain employs TRBV9 and TRBJ2-7; TRBD1 agrees at 7 bases. Germline loops: CDR1 SGDLS, CDR2 YYNGEE. The length of the CDR3 is 12 residues. Germline trimming cut 4 bases from V and 4 bases from J; bases unmatched to any gene: 2. CDR3 nucleotides: TGTGCCAGCAGCCCAGGGGGTTACGAGCAGTACTTC. Protein sequence: CASSPGGYEQYF.